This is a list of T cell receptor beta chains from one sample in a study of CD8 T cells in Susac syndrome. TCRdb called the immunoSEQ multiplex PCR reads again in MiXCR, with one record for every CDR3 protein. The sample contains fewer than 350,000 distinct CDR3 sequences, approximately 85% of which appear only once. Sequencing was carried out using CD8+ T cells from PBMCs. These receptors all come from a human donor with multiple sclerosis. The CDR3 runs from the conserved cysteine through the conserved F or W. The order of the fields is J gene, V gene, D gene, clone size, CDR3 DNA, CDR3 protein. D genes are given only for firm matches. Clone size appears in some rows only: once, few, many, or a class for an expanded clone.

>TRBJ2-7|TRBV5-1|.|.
TGCGCCAGCAGCTGGGACACAGGGAACGAGCAGTACTTC
CASSWDTGNEQYF
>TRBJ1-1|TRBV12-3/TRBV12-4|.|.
TGTGCCAGCAGTTTTGCAGGGCACACTGAAGCTTTCTTT
CASSFAGHTEAFF
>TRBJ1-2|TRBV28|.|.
TGTGCCAGCAGTCAGACAGGACTCTATGGCTACACCTTC
CASSQTGLYGYTF
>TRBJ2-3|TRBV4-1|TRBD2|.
TGCGCCAGCAGCCACCATAGCGGGAGGGGGGCCGATACGCAGTATTTT
CASSHHSGRGADTQYF
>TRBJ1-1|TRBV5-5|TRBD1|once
TGTGCCAGCAGGGTAGGGTCAGGGGGAGAGCCGCTGAGGAACACTGAAGCTTTCTTT
CASRVGSGGEPLRNTEAFF
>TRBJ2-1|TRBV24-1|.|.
TGTGCCACCAGTGATTCCTCCTACAATGAGCAGTTCTTC
CATSDSSYNEQFF
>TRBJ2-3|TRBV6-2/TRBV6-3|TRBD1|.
TGTGCCAGCACCAAAGGGACAGGGGGCACAGATACGCAGTATTTT
CASTKGTGGTDTQYF
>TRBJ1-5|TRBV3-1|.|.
TGTGCCAGCAGCCCCCGAAGCGGTTCCGATCAGCCCCAGCATTTT
CASSPRSGSDQPQHF
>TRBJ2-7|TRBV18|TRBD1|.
TGTGCCAGCTCACTTGGGACAGTTACCTCCTACGAGCAGTACTTC
CASSLGTVTSYEQYF
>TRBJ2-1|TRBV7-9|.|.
TGTGCCAGCAACCACCCCGCGAGGCGGAGGAAACTCAATGAGCAGTTCTTC
CASNHPARRRKLNEQFF
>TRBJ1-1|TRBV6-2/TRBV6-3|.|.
TGTGCCAGCAGACCTAGGGACGAACCGAACACTGAAGCTTTCTTT
CASRPRDEPNTEAFF
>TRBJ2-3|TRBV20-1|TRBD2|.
TGCAGTGCTAGCGCTATTAGCGGGACTACCCGCACAGATACGCAGTATTTT
CSASAISGTTRTDTQYF
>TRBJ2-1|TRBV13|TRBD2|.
TGTGCCAGCAGCTTAGATCCGGGACTAGCTGACAATGAGCAGTTCTTC
CASSLDPGLADNEQFF
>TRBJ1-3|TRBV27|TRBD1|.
TGTGCCAGCAGATCCGGGACAGCAATCTCTGGAAACACCATATATTTT
CASRSGTAISGNTIYF
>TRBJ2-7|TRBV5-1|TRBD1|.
TGCGCCAGCAGCTACACAGGGGCGAGCTACGAGCAGTACTTC
CASSYTGASYEQYF
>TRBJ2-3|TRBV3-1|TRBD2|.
TGTGCCAGCAACCAAGACGTAGCGGGAGGGCTAGGCCTCCAGGATACGCAGTATTTT
CASNQDVAGGLGLQDTQYF
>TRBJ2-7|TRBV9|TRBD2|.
TGTGCCAGCAGCGCCGGGACTAGCGGGAGGGCCGGGACCTACGAGCAGTACTTC
CASSAGTSGRAGTYEQYF
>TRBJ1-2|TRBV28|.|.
TGTGCCAGCAGTTTGAGGCTCTATGGCTACACCTTC
CASSLRLYGYTF
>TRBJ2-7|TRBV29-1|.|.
TGCAGCGTTGAAGATATTCCCGATTTCATTTACGAGCAGTACTTC
CSVEDIPDFIYEQYF
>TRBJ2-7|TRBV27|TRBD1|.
TGTGCCAGCAGTGCCTCGGGACAGCCCTACTACGAGCAGTACTTC
CASSASGQPYYEQYF
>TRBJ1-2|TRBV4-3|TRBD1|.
TGCGCCAGCAGCCAAGAGCCCGGACAGGGAAACTATGGCTACACCTTC
CASSQEPGQGNYGYTF
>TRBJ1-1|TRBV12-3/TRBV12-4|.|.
TGTGCCAGCAGTCCAGCGAACACTGAAGCTTTCTTT
CASSPANTEAFF